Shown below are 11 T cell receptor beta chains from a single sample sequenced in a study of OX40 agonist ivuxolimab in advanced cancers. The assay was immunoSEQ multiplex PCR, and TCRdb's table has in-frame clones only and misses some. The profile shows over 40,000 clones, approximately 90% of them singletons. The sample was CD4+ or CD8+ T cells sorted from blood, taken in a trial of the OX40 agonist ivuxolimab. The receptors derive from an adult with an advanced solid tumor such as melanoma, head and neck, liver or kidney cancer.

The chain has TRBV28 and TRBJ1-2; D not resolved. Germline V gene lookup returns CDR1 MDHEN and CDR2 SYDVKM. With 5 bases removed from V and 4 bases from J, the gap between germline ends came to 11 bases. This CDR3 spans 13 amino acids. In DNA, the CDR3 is TGTGCCAGCAGTCCCCGCGTTGTCTATGGCTACACCTTC. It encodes CASSPRVVYGYTF.

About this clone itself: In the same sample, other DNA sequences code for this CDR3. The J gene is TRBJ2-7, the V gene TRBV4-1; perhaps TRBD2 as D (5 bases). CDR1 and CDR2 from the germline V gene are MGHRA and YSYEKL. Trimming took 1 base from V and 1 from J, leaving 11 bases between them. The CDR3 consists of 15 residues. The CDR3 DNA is TGCGCCAGCAGCCAAGGGGTAGCGCAATCCTACGAGCAGTACTTC. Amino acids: CASSQGVAQSYEQYF.

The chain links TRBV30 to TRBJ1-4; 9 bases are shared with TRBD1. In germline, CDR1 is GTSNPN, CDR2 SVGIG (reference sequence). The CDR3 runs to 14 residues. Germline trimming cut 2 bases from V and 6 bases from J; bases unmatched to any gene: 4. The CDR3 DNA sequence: TGTGCCTGGAGTTCCGGGACAGGGTATGAAAAACTGTTTTTT. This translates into CAWSSGTGYEKLFF. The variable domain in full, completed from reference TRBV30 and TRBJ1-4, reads SQTIHQWPATLVQPVGSPLSLECTVEGTSNPNLYWYRQAAGRGLQLLFYSVGIGQISSEVPQNLSASRPQDRQFILSSKKLLLSDSGFYLCAWSSGTGYEKLFFGSGTQLSVL.

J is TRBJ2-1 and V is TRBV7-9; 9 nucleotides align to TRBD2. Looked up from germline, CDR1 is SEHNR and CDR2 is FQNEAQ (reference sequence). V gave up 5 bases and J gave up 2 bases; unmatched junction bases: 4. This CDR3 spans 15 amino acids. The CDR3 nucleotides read TGTGCCAGCAGCGGTAGCGGGAGAACCTACAATGAGCAGTTCTTC. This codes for CASSGSGRTYNEQFF.

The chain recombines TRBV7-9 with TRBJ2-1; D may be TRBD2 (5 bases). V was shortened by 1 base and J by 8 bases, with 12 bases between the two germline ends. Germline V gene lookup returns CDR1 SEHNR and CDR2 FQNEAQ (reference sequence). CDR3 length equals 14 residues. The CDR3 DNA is TGTGCCAGCAGCTTAGTGTTAGGGAGTGATGAGCAGTTCTTC. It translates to CASSLVLGSDEQFF. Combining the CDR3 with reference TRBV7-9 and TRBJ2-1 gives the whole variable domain DTGVSQNPRHKITKRGQNVTFRCDPISEHNRLYWYRQTLGQGPEFLTYFQNEAQLEKSRLLSDRFSAERPKGSFSTLEIQRTEQGDSAMYLCASSLVLGSDEQFFGPGTRLTVL.

The CDR3 nucleotides read TGTGCCAGCAGCTTGGACTGGGGACATCAGCAGCCCCAGCATTTT. Its translation: CASSLDWGHQQPQHF. The chain couples TRBV5-8 to TRBJ1-5; tentatively, D is TRBD1 (6 bases). CDR3 length equals 15 residues. Per germline, CDR1 SGHTS and CDR2 YDEGEE. Trimming took off 0 bases at V and 7 bases at J, with 14 bases between the two ends.

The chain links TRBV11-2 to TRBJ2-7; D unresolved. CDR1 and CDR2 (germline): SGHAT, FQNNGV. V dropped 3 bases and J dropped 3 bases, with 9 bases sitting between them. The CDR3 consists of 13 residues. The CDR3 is CASSFYPNYEQYF. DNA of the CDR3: TGTGCCAGCAGCTTTTATCCCAACTACGAGCAGTACTTC.

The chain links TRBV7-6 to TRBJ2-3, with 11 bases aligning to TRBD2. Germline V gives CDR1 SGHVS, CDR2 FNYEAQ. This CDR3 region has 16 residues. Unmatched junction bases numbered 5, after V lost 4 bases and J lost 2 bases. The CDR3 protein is CASSSLAGGPTDTQYF. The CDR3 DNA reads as TGTGCCAGCAGCTCGTTAGCGGGAGGGCCCACAGATACGCAGTATTTT.

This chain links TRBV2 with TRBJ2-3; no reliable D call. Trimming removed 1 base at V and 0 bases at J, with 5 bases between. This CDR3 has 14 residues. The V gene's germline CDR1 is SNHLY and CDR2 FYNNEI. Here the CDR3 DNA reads TGTGCCAGCAGTGAAGACGGTAGCACAGATACGCAGTATTTT. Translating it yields CASSEDGSTDTQYF.

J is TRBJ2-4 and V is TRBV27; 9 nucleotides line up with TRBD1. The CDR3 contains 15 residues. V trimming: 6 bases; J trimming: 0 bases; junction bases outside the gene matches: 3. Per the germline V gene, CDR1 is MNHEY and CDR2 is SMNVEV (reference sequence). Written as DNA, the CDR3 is TGTGCCAGCAGGCTGACAGGGGGAGCCAAAAACATTCAGTACTTC. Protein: CASRLTGGAKNIQYF.

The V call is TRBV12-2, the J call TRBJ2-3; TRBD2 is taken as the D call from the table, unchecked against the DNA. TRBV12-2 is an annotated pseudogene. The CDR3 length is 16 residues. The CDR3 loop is CASRLGEAQNTDTQYF. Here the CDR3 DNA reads TGTGCAAGTCGCTTGGGGGAGGCACAAAACACAGATACGCAGTATTTT.